The 17 T cell receptor beta chains in this list originate from one sample, sequenced in a study of cytomegalovirus exposure and HLA in healthy donors. Measured with immunoSEQ multiplex PCR; TCRdb has only the in-frame clones, and not every one. The top ten clones hold 0.84% of a sample with fewer than 400,000 clones, about nine tenths of them seen once. The sequenced sample was PBMCs. All receptors come from a woman younger than 30 in good health and CMV-seronegative.

This chain uses TRBV9 with TRBJ2-5, with TRBD1 matching 9 bases. V was clipped by 4 bases and J by 5 bases; unmatched bases: 6. The CDR3 is 14 amino acids. The germline V gene has CDR1 SGDLS and CDR2 YYNGEE. This CDR3 is CASSFTGGGETQYF. As DNA, the CDR3 is TGTGCCAGCAGCTTTACAGGGGGCGGGGAGACCCAGTACTTC.

This clone was seen a single time. The chain carries TRBV7-2 and TRBJ2-7, with D possibly TRBD1 on 6 matching bases. The CDR3 sequence is 17 residues long. Trimming removed 1 base at V and 4 bases at J, with 20 bases between. CDR1 is SGHTA and CDR2 is FQGNSA in the germline V gene. CDR3 in DNA: TGTGCCAGCAGCTTAGGTTTCGAACAGGGTACTGGGTACGAGCAGTACTTC. As protein: CASSLGFEQGTGYEQYF.

This chain uses TRBV10-3 with TRBJ1-3; D call uncertain. Germline loops: CDR1 ENHRY, CDR2 SYGVKD. This CDR3 spans 16 amino acids. The ends were cut back, 4 bases at V and 0 bases at J, with 13 bases in the middle. The CDR3 protein is CAISADGLSSGNTIYF. In DNA form, the CDR3 reads TGTGCCATCAGTGCCGACGGACTGAGCTCTGGAAACACCATATATTTT.

V is TRBV6-5 and J is TRBJ2-7, with D hard to call. The V end was cut by 8 bases, the J end by 5 bases, with 10 bases between. The CDR3 runs to 11 residues. Germline-derived CDR1 and CDR2 are MNHEY and SVGAGI. The CDR3 loop is CASVRGDEQYF. The CDR3 coding sequence is TGTGCCAGCGTTCGAGGAGACGAGCAGTACTTC.

The chain combines TRBV2 with TRBJ2-2; no firm D call. The CDR3 is 13 amino acids. Between the trimmed V and J ends, which lost 3 bases and 2 bases, there was a span of 4 bases. Germline V lookup: CDR1 SNHLY, CDR2 FYNNEI. The CDR3 here is CASSDQNTGELFF. CDR3 in DNA: TGTGCCAGCAGTGATCAAAACACCGGGGAGCTGTTTTTT.

The J gene is TRBJ1-2, the V gene TRBV4-3; no clear D. This CDR3 has 14 residues. V was clipped by 2 bases and J by 8 bases, with 15 bases between them. Germline CDR1 and CDR2: LGHNA and YSLEER. In DNA, the CDR3 is TGCGCCAGCAGCCAACAGATGACCGGGGAAGGCTACACCTTC. It codes for CASSQQMTGEGYTF.

The rearrangement links TRBV28 to TRBJ1-4, with D unresolved. With 4 bases removed from V and 5 bases from J, the gap between germline ends came to 8 bases. The CDR3 contains 13 residues. Germline values: CDR1 MDHEN, CDR2 SYDVKM. Here the CDR3 reads CASSSAGNEKLFF. The CDR3 nucleotides are TGTGCCAGCAGTTCGGCAGGCAATGAAAAACTGTTTTTT.

This clone came up once. The V and J genes are TRBV7-3 and TRBJ2-3, with TRBD1 matching 8 bases. Germline V gene data show CDR1 as SGHTA and CDR2 as FQGTGA. CDR3 length equals 16 residues. Trimming removed 5 bases from V and 2 bases from J; junction bases left unmatched: 9. The CDR3 nucleotides are TGTGCCAGCAGCAGAAGGGTGGACAGGGACACAGATACGCAGTATTTT. Translation: CASSRRVDRDTDTQYF.

In this sample, this clone turned up a few times. V and J are TRBV6-5 and TRBJ1-1; D call uncertain. V lost 6 bases and J 3 bases, leaving 11 bases between the germline ends. CDR1 is MNHEY and CDR2 is SVGAGI in the germline V gene. The CDR3 contains 13 residues. CDR3 protein: CASSRTVHTEAFF. The CDR3 coding sequence is TGTGCCAGCAGCCGTACGGTACACACTGAAGCTTTCTTT.

V is TRBV6-1 and J is TRBJ2-3; 7 bases are shared with TRBD1. The CDR3 extends over 14 amino acids. The V gene end was trimmed by 10 bases and the J gene end by 2 bases; junction bases not matched to a gene: 9. Germline V gives CDR1 MNHNS, CDR2 SASEGT. This CDR3 reads CAINRQGSTDTQYF. In DNA form, the CDR3 reads TGTGCCATAAACAGACAGGGATCCACAGATACGCAGTATTTT.

CDR3 amino acids: CASSITRGDSYEQYF. The CDR3 DNA sequence: TGTGCCAGCAGTATCACCCGCGGGGACTCCTACGAGCAGTACTTC. J is TRBJ2-7 and V is TRBV6-5; tentatively, D is TRBD2 (6 bases). In germline, CDR1 is MNHEY, CDR2 SVGAGI. V lost 5 bases and J 0 bases, leaving 14 bases between the germline ends. The CDR3 runs 15 residues.

Only one count was recorded for this clone. The genes are TRBV18 and TRBJ2-1; TRBD2 matches at 13 bases. This CDR3 is built from 16 residues. V dropped 0 bases and J dropped 8; count of bases not matched to a gene: 4. In germline, CDR1 is KGHSH, CDR2 LQKENI. This CDR3 is CASSPPTSGRSDEQFF. Written as DNA, the CDR3 is TGTGCCAGCTCACCACCGACTAGCGGGAGGTCGGATGAGCAGTTCTTC. Looking up the rest from reference TRBV18 and TRBJ2-1 gives the full variable domain: NAGVMQNPRHLVRRRGQEARLRCSPMKGHSHVYWYRQLPEEGLKFMVYLQKENIIDESGMPKERFSAEFPKEGPSILRIQQVVRGDSAAYFCASSPPTSGRSDEQFFGPGTRLTVL.

The rearrangement links TRBV6-5 to TRBJ1-2; unclear D gene. Germline loops: CDR1 MNHEY, CDR2 SVGAGI. There are 13 residues in the CDR3. The V and J ends lost 0 bases and 5 bases respectively, with 7 bases between them. The CDR3 protein is CASSYSIGYGYTF. The CDR3, as DNA: TGTGCCAGCAGTTACTCGATCGGGTATGGCTACACCTTC.

The chain recombines TRBV7-3 with TRBJ1-1, with TRBD1 as a possible D gene (6 bases). Per germline, CDR1 SGHTA and CDR2 FQGTGA. This CDR3 has 14 amino acids. V was clipped by 5 bases and J by 2 bases, with 12 bases between them. CDR3 DNA: TGTGCCAGCAGCATCACACAGGGAAACACTGAAGCTTTCTTT. Translating gives CASSITQGNTEAFF.

In regard to this clone: One end of the junction does not line up with germline, which may come from a read error. The chain employs TRBV7-7 and TRBJ2-5, with D perhaps matching TRBD1 (5 bases). In germline, CDR1 is SSHAT, CDR2 FNYEAQ (reference sequence). The CDR3 spans 13 residues. The CDR3 spells CASSLVGVETQYF. In DNA, the CDR3 is TGTGCTAGCAGCTTAGTAGGGGTGGAGACCCAGTACTTC.

The rearrangement uses TRBV19 and TRBJ1-1, with a possible D match to TRBD1 (5 bases). Per germline, CDR1 LNHDA and CDR2 SQIVND (reference sequence). V was pared by 8 bases and J by 6 bases, with 16 bases between. This CDR3 region has 13 residues. The CDR3 coding sequence is TGTGCCAGTCGACCCCAGGGTATCGCTGAAGCTTTCTTT. Translating it yields CASRPQGIAEAFF.

The rearrangement joins TRBV6-1 to TRBJ2-3; TRBD1 might be the D (5 bases). Trimming took off 7 bases at V and 4 bases at J, with 9 bases between the two ends. Germline CDR1 MNHNS, CDR2 SASEGT. This CDR3 has 12 amino acids. The CDR3 DNA is TGTGCCAGCAATCCAGGGCCAGATACGCAGTATTTT. Residues: CASNPGPDTQYF.